The present TCR beta chain was sequenced within a study of cytomegalovirus exposure and HLA in healthy donors. Study-wide findings and caveats: The study designated 150 to 200 TCR beta chains cytomegalovirus-associated.

Turning to this clone: Its antigen remains unknown.

Germline CDR1 reads LNHNV; CDR2 reads YYDKDF (reference sequence). This CDR3 contains 15 residues. V lost 0 bases and J 1 base, leaving 9 bases between the germline ends. The donors were members of the validation cohort, which comprised more than 90 subjects and was separate from the first cohort of 600 to 850 subjects. The data were produced by immunoSEQ multiplex PCR, yet TCRdb's version contains in-frame clones alone and is incomplete. The table lists 150,000 to 200,000 clones, about 95% of them singletons. The chain couples TRBV15 to TRBJ2-5; D might be TRBD2 (6 bases). The clonotype comes from a young woman in good health and CMV-seronegative. Sequences were obtained from PBMCs. In nucleotides, the CDR3 is TGTGCCACCAGCAGAGATCGGGGGATCCAAGAGACCCAGTACTTC. Protein: CATSRDRGIQETQYF.